The rows below give T cell receptor beta chains drawn from one sample of a study of T cell responses to AZD1222 COVID-19 vaccine. Produced via immunoSEQ multiplex PCR; TCRdb's table is partial and in-frame only. The data hold approximately 110,000 clones, with 80% to 90% observed a single time. The sequencing here drew on peripheral blood, taken 28 days after the second AZD1222 dose. These receptor sequences come from an adult who received the AZD1222 COVID-19 vaccine. The CDR3 runs from the conserved cysteine through the conserved F or W. D genes are given only for firm matches. A clone size is listed for some rows: how often the clone was seen (once, few, many), or a class if it is expanded.

. | 15 | TRBJ2-7 | . | TRBV9 | CASSVARDTTYEQYF | TGTGCCAGCAGCGTAGCTAGGGACACCACCTACGAGCAGTACTTC
. | 14 | TRBJ2-2 | . | TRBV5-1 | CASSPSKSTGELFF | TGCGCCAGCAGCCCCTCGAAAAGCACCGGGGAGCTGTTTTTT
. | 16 | TRBJ2-2 | . | TRBV19 | CASSIEGGGTTGELFF | TGTGCCAGTAGTATCGAGGGGGGAGGAACCACCGGGGAGCTGTTTTTT
. | 14 | TRBJ1-2 | . | TRBV24-1 | CATSDPTGSYGYTF | TGTGCCACCAGTGATCCAACAGGGTCCTATGGCTACACCTTC
. | 15 | TRBJ1-4 | once | TRBV28 | CASSLFTGGNEKLFF | TGTGCCAGCAGTTTATTTACAGGAGGGAATGAAAAACTGTTTTTT
. | 18 | TRBJ2-6 | . | TRBV20-1 | CSASLGASLVTGANVLTF | TGCAGTGCTAGTTTGGGGGCCTCCTTAGTTACTGGGGCCAACGTCCTGACTTTC
. | 15 | TRBJ2-7 | . | TRBV5-1 | CASSLVGGPTYEQYF | TGCGCCAGCAGCTTGGTTGGGGGCCCCACCTACGAGCAGTACTTC
. | 15 | TRBJ1-1 | few | TRBV7-9 | CASSGNVRENTEAFF | TGTGCCAGCAGCGGAAACGTGCGGGAGAACACTGAAGCTTTCTTT
. | 14 | TRBJ2-2 | . | TRBV6-5 | CASTLGLRTGELFF | TGTGCCAGCACTCTTGGGTTGCGGACCGGGGAGCTGTTTTTT
. | 15 | TRBJ2-7 | . | TRBV10-3 | CAISGATHGGYEQYF | TGTGCCATCAGCGGGGCCACTCATGGCGGATACGAGCAGTACTTC
. | 14 | TRBJ1-1 | . | TRBV5-6 | CASSFTGMNTEAFF | TGTGCCAGCTCGTTCACAGGGATGAACACTGAAGCTTTCTTT
. | 14 | TRBJ2-2 | . | TRBV7-2 | CASSFGGVTGELFF | TGTGCCAGCAGCTTTGGAGGGGTCACCGGGGAGCTGTTTTTT
. | 11 | TRBJ2-1 | . | TRBV20-1 | CSALKYNEQFF | TGCAGTGCCCTAAAGTACAATGAGCAGTTCTTC
. | 13 | TRBJ2-7 | . | TRBV7-8 | CASSDIPSYEQYF | TGTGCCAGCAGCGACATCCCTTCCTACGAGCAGTACTTC
TRBD1 | 17 | TRBJ1-3 | once | TRBV9 | CASSARDRGLGGNTIYF | TGTGCCAGCAGCGCCCGGGACAGGGGGCTAGGTGGAAACACCATATATTTT
. | 11 | TRBJ2-1 | once | TRBV6-5 | CASRYSNEQFF | TGTGCCAGCAGATACTCCAATGAGCAGTTCTTC
TRBD2 | 16 | TRBJ2-5 | . | TRBV18 | CASSPRTSVSNGTQYF | TGTGCCAGCTCACCTCGGACTAGCGTTTCTAACGGGACCCAGTACTTC
. | 13 | TRBJ1-2 | few | TRBV7-8 | CASSSTGTDGYTF | TGTGCCAGCAGTTCTACCGGGACGGATGGCTACACCTTC
. | 15 | TRBJ2-2 | once | TRBV5-1 | CASSLSQGGTGELFF | TGCGCCAGCAGCTTATCCCAGGGGGGGACCGGGGAGCTGTTTTTT
TRBD2 | 15 | TRBJ2-1 | . | TRBV7-9 | CASSPGTSPYNEQFF | TGTGCCAGCAGCCCCGGGACTAGCCCCTACAATGAGCAGTTCTTC
. | 12 | TRBJ2-1 | . | TRBV19 | CASSLVHNEQFF | TGTGCCAGTAGCCTAGTACACAATGAGCAGTTCTTC
. | 13 | TRBJ1-1 | . | TRBV6-5 | CASRTDGNTEAFF | TGTGCCAGCAGGACGGACGGAAACACTGAAGCTTTCTTT
TRBD2 | 19 | TRBJ2-1 | . | TRBV27 | CASSHQRRAGTSVYNEQFF | TGTGCCAGCAGCCATCAAAGGAGAGCGGGGACTAGCGTCTACAATGAGCAGTTCTTC
TRBD1 | 16 | TRBJ1-2 | . | TRBV19 | CAIPFWDRVSNYGYTF | TGTGCCATCCCGTTTTGGGACAGGGTATCCAACTATGGCTACACCTTC
. | 13 | TRBJ2-7 | few | TRBV2 | CASTTGRAYEQYF | TGTGCCAGCACTACAGGCCGAGCATACGAGCAGTACTTC
. | 15 | TRBJ2-7 | . | TRBV3-1/TRBV3-2 | CASSLLARNGYEQYF | TGTGCCAGCAGTCTCCTTGCACGGAATGGTTACGAGCAGTACTTC
TRBD1 | 14 | TRBJ1-1 | . | TRBV28 | CASSGGTGGTEAFF | TGTGCCAGCAGTGGCGGGACAGGGGGCACTGAAGCTTTCTTT
. | 13 | TRBJ2-3 | . | TRBV18 | CASSQKERLAQYF | TGTGCCAGCTCTCAAAAGGAACGGTTGGCGCAGTATTTT
TRBD1 | 17 | TRBJ1-6 | . | TRBV7-2 | CASSPQRTGGYGSPLHF | TGTGCCAGCAGCCCGCAAAGGACAGGGGGTTATGGGTCACCCCTCCACTTT
. | 15 | TRBJ2-2 | . | TRBV5-1 | CASSLAVLNTGELFF | TGCGCCAGCAGCTTGGCCGTCTTGAACACCGGGGAGCTGTTTTTT
TRBD1 | 15 | TRBJ2-1 | . | TRBV7-2 | CASSPWTGGISGWFF | TGTGCCAGCAGCCCCTGGACAGGGGGAATTAGTGGCTGGTTCTTC
. | 13 | TRBJ2-5 | . | TRBV5-1 | CASSLSGYETQYF | TGCGCCAGCAGCTTGTCGGGATACGAGACCCAGTACTTC
. | 14 | TRBJ2-7 | . | TRBV28 | CASSLVWQGVEQYF | TGTGCCAGCAGTTTAGTTTGGCAAGGGGTCGAGCAGTACTTC
TRBD2 | 15 | TRBJ2-7 | . | TRBV10-3 | CAISDASGASYEQYF | TGTGCCATCAGTGATGCTAGCGGCGCATCCTACGAGCAGTACTTC
TRBD2 | 15 | TRBJ2-1 | . | TRBV27 | CASRLAGASDNEQFF | TGTGCCAGCAGGCTAGCGGGAGCTTCGGACAATGAGCAGTTCTTC
. | 13 | TRBJ1-1 | . | TRBV7-9 | CASSPRWDAEAFF | TGTGCCAGCAGCCCGCGCTGGGACGCTGAAGCTTTCTTT
. | 12 | TRBJ2-5 | . | TRBV20-1 | CSASDYKETQYF | TGCAGTGCTAGTGATTACAAAGAGACCCAGTACTTC
. | 13 | TRBJ2-1 | . | TRBV29-1 | CRGGSGRYNEQFF | TGCAGGGGGGGTAGCGGTCGCTACAATGAGCAGTTCTTC
. | 14 | TRBJ2-7 | . | TRBV6-5 | CASNSGTPSGEQYF | TGTGCCAGCAACTCCGGGACTCCCAGCGGCGAGCAGTACTTC
. | 13 | TRBJ2-1 | . | TRBV15 | CATSRELYNEQFF | TGTGCCACCAGCAGAGAGCTCTACAATGAGCAGTTCTTC
TRBD1 | 14 | TRBJ2-7 | . | TRBV9 | CASSVGTGTYEQYF | TGTGCCAGCAGCGTAGGGACAGGCACCTACGAGCAGTACTTC
TRBD1 | 17 | TRBJ1-4 | . | TRBV4-1 | CASSQVGQGETNEKLFF | TGCGCCAGCAGCCAAGTTGGGCAGGGGGAGACTAATGAAAAACTGTTTTTT